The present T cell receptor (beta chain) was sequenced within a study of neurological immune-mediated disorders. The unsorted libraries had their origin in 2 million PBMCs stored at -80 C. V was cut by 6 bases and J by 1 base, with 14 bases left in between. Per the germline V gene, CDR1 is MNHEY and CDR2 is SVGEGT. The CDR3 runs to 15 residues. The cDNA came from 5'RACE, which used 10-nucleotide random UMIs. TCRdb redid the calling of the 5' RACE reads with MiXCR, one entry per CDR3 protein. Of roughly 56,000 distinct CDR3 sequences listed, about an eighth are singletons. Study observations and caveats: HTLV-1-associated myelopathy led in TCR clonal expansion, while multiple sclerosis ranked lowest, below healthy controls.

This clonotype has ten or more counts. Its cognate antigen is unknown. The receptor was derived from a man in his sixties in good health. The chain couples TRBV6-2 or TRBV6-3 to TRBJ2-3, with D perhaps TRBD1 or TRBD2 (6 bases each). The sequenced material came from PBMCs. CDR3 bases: TGTGCCAGCAGCGACGGTGGGGGGCGCACAGATACGCAGTATTTT. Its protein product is CASSDGGGRTDTQYF.